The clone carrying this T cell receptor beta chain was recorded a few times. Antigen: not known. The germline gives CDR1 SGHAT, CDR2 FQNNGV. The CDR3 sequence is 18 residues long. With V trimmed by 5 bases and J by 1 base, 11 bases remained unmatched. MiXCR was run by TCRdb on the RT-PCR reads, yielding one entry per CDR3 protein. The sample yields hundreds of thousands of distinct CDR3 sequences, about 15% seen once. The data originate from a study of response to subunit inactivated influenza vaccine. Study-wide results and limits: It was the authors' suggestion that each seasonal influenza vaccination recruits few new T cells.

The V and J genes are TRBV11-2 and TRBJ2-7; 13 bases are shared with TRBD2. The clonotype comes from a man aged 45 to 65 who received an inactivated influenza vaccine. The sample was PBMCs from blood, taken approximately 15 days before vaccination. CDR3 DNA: TGTGCCAGCAGCCCGGGACTAGCGGGAACCTTATTATCCTACGAGCAGTACTTC. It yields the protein CASSPGLAGTLLSYEQYF.